This T cell receptor beta chain is drawn from a study of neurological immune-mediated disorders. CDR1 is LGHDT and CDR2 is YNNKEL in the germline V gene (reference sequence). After removal of 5 bases from V and 0 bases from J, the junction contained 16 bases not matched to a gene. CDR3 length: 20 residues. Time point meaning: longitudinal time-point 3. This clonotype was seen many times. TCRdb recomputed calls from the 5' RACE reads with MiXCR, one row per CDR3 protein. The table has under 100,000 distinct CDR3 sequences, about 4.3% seen once. Sequencing was done on a sample of PBMCs. The TCR sequence derives from a woman between 55 and 75 years old with multiple sclerosis. The chain uses TRBV3-1 and TRBJ2-6; 7 positions agree with TRBD1. CDR3 sequence (DNA): TGTGCCAGCAGCTGGACTGGGTCCGAGGGACAGAACTCTGGGGCCAACGTCCTGACTTTC. This encodes CASSWTGSEGQNSGANVLTF.